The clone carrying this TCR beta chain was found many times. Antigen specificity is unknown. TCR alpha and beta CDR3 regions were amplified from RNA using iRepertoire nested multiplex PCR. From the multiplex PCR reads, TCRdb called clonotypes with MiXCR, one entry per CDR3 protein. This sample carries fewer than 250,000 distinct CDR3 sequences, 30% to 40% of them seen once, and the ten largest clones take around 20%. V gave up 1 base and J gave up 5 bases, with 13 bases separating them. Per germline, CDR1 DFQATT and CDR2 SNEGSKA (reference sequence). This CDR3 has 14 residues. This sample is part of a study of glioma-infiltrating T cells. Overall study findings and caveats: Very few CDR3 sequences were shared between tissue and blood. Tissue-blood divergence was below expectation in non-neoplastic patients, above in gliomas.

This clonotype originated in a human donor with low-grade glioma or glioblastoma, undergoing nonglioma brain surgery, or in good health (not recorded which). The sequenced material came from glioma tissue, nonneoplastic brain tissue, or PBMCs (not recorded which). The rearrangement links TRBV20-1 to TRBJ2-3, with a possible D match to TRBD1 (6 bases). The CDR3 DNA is TGCAGTGCTAGAGTGGTTCAGGGGAAAGATACGCAGTATTTT. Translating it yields CSARVVQGKDTQYF.